The T cell receptor (beta chain) under discussion was sequenced for a study of cytomegalovirus exposure and HLA in healthy donors. The wider study: Unique TCRs numbering approximately 81 million, obtained from HLA-typed donors, made up an early data release. Broader study findings: Sequencing artifact likely explains a cluster of highly shared sequence variants. Exclusion applied to some V segments, including TRBV6-2 and TRBV6-3, as they were indistinguishable. Prior analysis indicated that the majority of TCR beta V segments exhibited productivity approximately 87% or approximately 30% of the time.

In germline, CDR1 is SQVTM, CDR2 ANQGSEA. V lost 7 bases to trimming and J lost 1 base, with 16 bases between them. This CDR3 is 14 amino acids long. With 60 Vbeta and 13 Jbeta primers, the PCR was carried out. Using immunoSEQ multiplex PCR, the repertoire was profiled, and TCRdb retains in-frame clones only, with some absent. The sample comprises 130,000 or so clones, 60% to 80% of which are singletons, and about 3.5% rests with the top ten. Turning to this clone: Its target is unknown.

The sample consisted of PBMCs. The chain joins TRBV29-1 to TRBJ1-1; perhaps TRBD1 as D (5 bases). The sequence came from a man aged 40-50 years in good health and CMV-seronegative. The CDR3 loop reads CSAAWGDRNTEAFF. The CDR3 nucleotides read TGCAGCGCTGCATGGGGGGATCGGAACACTGAAGCTTTCTTT.